These T cell receptor beta chains were read from a single sample in a study of T-cell memory formation after mild COVID-19. TCRdb re-called the 5' RACE reads through MiXCR, storing one row per CDR3 protein. The table lists hundreds of thousands of distinct CDR3 sequences, 13% to 15% of them singletons. Sequencing input: PBMCs or a T cell subset sorted from them (not recorded which). The source of these receptors is a man younger than 35 who had mild COVID-19 (a few samples of this study predate the infection). Cell type and time point are not known. Each CDR3 is given with its conserved first and last residue. A D gene is named only where the DNA matches it firmly. Only some rows state a clone size, as once, few, many or a class for expanded clones.

size: many; V: TRBV5-5; J: TRBJ2-7; D: .; DNA: TGTGCCAGCAGCTTGGAAGCAGTCTACGAGCAGTACTTC; CDR3: CASSLEAVYEQYF
size: .; V: TRBV7-9; J: TRBJ2-5; D: .; DNA: TGTGCCAGCAGCTTAGAGGGGCGGAGTGAGTACTTC; CDR3: CASSLEGRSEYF
size: .; V: TRBV20-1; J: TRBJ2-1; D: .; DNA: TGCAGTGCTATAAAATCACTGGGGCTCGGGAATGAGCAGTTCTTC; CDR3: CSAIKSLGLGNEQFF
size: many; V: TRBV4-1; J: TRBJ2-3; D: .; DNA: TGCGCCAGCAGCCGGGTGGGAGCCAGCACAGATACGCAGTATTTT; CDR3: CASSRVGASTDTQYF
size: .; V: TRBV7-9; J: TRBJ2-7; D: .; DNA: TGTGCCAGCAGCTTGGTTAGCGGACCCTACGAGCAGTACTTC; CDR3: CASSLVSGPYEQYF
size: .; V: TRBV12-3/TRBV12-4; J: TRBJ1-6; D: .; DNA: TGTGCCAGCAGTTCACAGGGATATAATTCACCCCTCCACTTT; CDR3: CASSSQGYNSPLHF
size: .; V: TRBV29-1; J: TRBJ2-3; D: TRBD2; DNA: TGCAGCGCCGATAGCGGGGCCACAGATACGCAGTATTTT; CDR3: CSADSGATDTQYF
size: .; V: TRBV7-9; J: TRBJ1-1; D: .; DNA: TGTGCCAGCAGCGAACAAGGGCAAGGCACTGAAGCTTTCTTT; CDR3: CASSEQGQGTEAFF
size: .; V: TRBV10-2; J: TRBJ2-6; D: .; DNA: TGCGCCAGCAGGAAGGGGGGGGCTGGGGCCAACGTCCTGACTTTC; CDR3: CASRKGGAGANVLTF
size: many; V: TRBV29-1; J: TRBJ1-3; D: .; DNA: TGCAGCGTTGCACAGAGCTCTGGAAACACCATATATTTT; CDR3: CSVAQSSGNTIYF
size: few; V: TRBV12-3/TRBV12-4; J: TRBJ2-7; D: TRBD1; DNA: TGTGCCAGCAGGCCAAGGGACAGCTCCTACGAGCAGTACTTC; CDR3: CASRPRDSSYEQYF
size: many; V: TRBV9; J: TRBJ2-3; D: .; DNA: TGTGCCAGCAGCCCCCGGAGGCGGGGCGGCACAGATACGCAGTATTTT; CDR3: CASSPRRRGGTDTQYF
size: .; V: TRBV25-1; J: TRBJ2-3; D: .; DNA: TGTGCCAGCAGTGAATATCTTGGCCCTGCAGATACGCAGTATTTT; CDR3: CASSEYLGPADTQYF
size: few; V: TRBV19; J: TRBJ1-4; D: .; DNA: TGTGCCAGTAGCGGACTGGCAACTAATGAAAAACTGTTTTTT; CDR3: CASSGLATNEKLFF
size: few; V: TRBV12-3/TRBV12-4; J: TRBJ1-2; D: .; DNA: TGTGCCAGCAGTTTCGCGGGCTATGGCTACACCTTC; CDR3: CASSFAGYGYTF
size: many; V: TRBV4-2; J: TRBJ2-3; D: .; DNA: TGTGCCAGCAGCCAAGGATTGGCCCAGGCAGCCCCTGGCACAGATACGCAGTATTTT; CDR3: CASSQGLAQAAPGTDTQYF